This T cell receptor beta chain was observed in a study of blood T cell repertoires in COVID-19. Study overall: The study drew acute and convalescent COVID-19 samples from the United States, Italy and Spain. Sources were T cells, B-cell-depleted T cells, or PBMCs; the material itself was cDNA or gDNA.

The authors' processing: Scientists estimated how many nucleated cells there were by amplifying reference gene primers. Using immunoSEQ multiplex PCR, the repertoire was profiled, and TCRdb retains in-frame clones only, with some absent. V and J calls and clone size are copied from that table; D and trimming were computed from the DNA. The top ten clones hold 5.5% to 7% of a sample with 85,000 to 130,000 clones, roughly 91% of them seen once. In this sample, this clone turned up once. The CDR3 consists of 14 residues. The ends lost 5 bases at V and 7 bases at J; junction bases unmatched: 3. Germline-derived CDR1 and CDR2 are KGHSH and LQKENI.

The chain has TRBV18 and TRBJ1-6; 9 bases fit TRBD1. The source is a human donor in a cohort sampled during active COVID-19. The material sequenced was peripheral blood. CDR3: CASSSGQGNSPLHF. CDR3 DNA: TGTGCCAGCTCATCGGGACAGGGAAATTCACCCCTCCACTTT.